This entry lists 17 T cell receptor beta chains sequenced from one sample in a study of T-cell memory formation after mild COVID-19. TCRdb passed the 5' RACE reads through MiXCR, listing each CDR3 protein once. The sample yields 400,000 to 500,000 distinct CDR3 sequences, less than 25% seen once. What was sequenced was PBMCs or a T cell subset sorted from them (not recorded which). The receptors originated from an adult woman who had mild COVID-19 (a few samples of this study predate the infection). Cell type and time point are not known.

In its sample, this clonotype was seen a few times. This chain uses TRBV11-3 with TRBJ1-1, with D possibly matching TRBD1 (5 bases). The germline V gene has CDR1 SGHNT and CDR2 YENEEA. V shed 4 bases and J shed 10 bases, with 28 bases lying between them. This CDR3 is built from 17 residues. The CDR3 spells CASSSRDGGGSVSGAFF. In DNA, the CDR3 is TGTGCCAGCAGCTCTCGGGACGGTGGCGGATCCGTATCCGGAGCTTTCTTT.

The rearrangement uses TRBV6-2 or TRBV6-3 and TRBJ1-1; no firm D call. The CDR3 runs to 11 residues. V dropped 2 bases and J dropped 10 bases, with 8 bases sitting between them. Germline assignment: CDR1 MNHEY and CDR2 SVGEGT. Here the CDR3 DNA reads TGTGCCAGCAGTTACGCGCAGTCAGCTTTCTTT. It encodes CASSYAQSAFF.

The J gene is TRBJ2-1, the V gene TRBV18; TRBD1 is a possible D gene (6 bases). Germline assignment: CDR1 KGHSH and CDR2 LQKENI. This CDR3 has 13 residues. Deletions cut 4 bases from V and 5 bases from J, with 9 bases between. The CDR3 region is CASSQGVDNEQFF. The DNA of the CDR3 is TGTGCCAGCTCACAGGGGGTTGACAATGAGCAGTTCTTC.

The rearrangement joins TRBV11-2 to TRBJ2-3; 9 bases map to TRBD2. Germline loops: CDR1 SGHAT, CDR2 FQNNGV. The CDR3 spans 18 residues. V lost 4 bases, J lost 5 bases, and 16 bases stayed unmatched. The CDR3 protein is CASSSPGGLAGSGDTQYF. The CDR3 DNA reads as TGTGCCAGCAGCTCCCCGGGGGGGCTAGCGGGATCCGGAGATACGCAGTATTTT.

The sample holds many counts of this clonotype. The CDR3 DNA sequence: TGCAGTGGGACGGGAGGGTCTAGATCCTACAATGAGCAGTTCTTC. Protein sequence: CSGTGGSRSYNEQFF. The chain has TRBV29-1 and TRBJ2-1, with 8 bases matching TRBD2. CDR3 size: 15 residues. Germline V gene sequence: CDR1 SQVTM, CDR2 ANQGSEA.

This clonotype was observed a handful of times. CDR3 sequence (DNA): TGCGCCAGCAGCTCAGGCGAAGGGCAGCCCCAGCATTTT. Translation: CASSSGEGQPQHF. V gene TRBV5-1 combines with J gene TRBJ1-5, with unresolved D. Germline CDR1 is SGHRS and CDR2 is YFSETQ. CDR3 size: 13 residues. With 3 bases removed from V and 7 bases from J, the gap between germline ends came to 11 bases.

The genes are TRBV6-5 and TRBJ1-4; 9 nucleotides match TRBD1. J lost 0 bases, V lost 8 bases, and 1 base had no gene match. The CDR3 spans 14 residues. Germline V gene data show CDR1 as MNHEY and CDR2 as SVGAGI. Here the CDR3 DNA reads TGTGCCAGCCGGGACAGGGCAACTAATGAAAAACTGTTTTTT. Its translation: CASRDRATNEKLFF.

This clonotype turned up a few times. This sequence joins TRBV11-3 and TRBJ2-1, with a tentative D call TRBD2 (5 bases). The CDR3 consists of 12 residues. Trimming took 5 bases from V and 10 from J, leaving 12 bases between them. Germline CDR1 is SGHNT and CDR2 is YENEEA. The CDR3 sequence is CASSHTRGEQFF. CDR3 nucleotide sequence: TGTGCCAGCAGCCACACCCGAGGGGAGCAGTTCTTC.

This CDR3 is CASSRTDGTSVQGDGIQYF. The CDR3 coding sequence is TGTGCCAGCTCACGTACAGACGGGACCAGCGTCCAAGGCGACGGCATTCAGTACTTC. The chain has TRBV18 and TRBJ2-4; D is tentatively TRBD1 or TRBD2 (5 bases each). Trimming removed 4 bases from V and 9 bases from J, with 31 bases in between. Germline assignment: CDR1 KGHSH and CDR2 LQKENI. The CDR3 covers 19 residues.

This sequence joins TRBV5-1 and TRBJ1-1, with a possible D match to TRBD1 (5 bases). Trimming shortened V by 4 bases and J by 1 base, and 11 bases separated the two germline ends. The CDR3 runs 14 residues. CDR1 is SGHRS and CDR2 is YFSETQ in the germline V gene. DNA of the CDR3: TGCGCCAGCAGCACGGGACCCTCGAACACTGAAGCTTTCTTT. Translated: CASSTGPSNTEAFF.

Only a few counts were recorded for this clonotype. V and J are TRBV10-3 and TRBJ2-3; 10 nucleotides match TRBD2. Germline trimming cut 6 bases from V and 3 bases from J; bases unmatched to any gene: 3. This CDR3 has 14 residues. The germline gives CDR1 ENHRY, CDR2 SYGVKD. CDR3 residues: CAIRGLAETDTQYF. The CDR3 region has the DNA TGTGCCATCAGAGGACTAGCGGAGACAGATACGCAGTATTTT.

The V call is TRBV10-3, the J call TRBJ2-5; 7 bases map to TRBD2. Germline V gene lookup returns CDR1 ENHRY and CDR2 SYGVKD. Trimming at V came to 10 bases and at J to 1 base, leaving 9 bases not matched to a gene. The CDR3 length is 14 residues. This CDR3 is CATRVGGSQETQYF. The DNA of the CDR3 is TGTGCCACCAGGGTGGGCGGGAGCCAAGAGACCCAGTACTTC.

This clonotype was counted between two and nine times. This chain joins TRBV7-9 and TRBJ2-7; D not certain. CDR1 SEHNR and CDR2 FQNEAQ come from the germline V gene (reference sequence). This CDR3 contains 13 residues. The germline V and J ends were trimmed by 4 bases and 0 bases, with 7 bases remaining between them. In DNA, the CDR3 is TGTGCCAGCAGCTCCCGTTTCTCCTACGAGCAGTACTTC. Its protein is CASSSRFSYEQYF.

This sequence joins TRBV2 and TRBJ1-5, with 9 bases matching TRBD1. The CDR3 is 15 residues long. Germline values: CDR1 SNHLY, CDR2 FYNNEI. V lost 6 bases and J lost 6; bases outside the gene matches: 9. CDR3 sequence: CASRPGQGNAQPQHF. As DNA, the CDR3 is TGTGCCAGCAGACCGGGACAGGGAAATGCTCAGCCCCAGCATTTT.

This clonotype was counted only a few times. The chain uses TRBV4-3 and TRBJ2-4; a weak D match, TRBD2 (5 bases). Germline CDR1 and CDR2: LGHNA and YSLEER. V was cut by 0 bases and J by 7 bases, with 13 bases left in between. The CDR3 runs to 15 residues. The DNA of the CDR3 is TGCGCCAGCAGCCAAGATCTAGCTGGGTCTAACATTCAGTACTTC. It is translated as CASSQDLAGSNIQYF.

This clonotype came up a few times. Here the CDR3 reads CASSLEASGYNEQFF. The CDR3 DNA is TGTGCCAGCAGCTTGGAGGCTAGCGGCTACAATGAGCAGTTCTTC. The V call is TRBV5-5, the J call TRBJ2-1; 7 nucleotides line up with TRBD2. V trimming: 0 bases; J trimming: 3 bases; junction bases outside the gene matches: 3. This CDR3 contains 15 residues. Germline V CDR1 and CDR2: SGHKS, YYEKEE (reference sequence).

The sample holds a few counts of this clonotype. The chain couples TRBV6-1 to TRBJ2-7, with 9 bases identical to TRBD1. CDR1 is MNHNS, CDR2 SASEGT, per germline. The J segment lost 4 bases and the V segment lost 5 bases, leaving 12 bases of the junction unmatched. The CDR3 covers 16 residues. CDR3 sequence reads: CASSTNTGQGRYEQYF. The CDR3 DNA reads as TGTGCCAGCAGTACCAATACCGGACAGGGGAGGTACGAGCAGTACTTC.